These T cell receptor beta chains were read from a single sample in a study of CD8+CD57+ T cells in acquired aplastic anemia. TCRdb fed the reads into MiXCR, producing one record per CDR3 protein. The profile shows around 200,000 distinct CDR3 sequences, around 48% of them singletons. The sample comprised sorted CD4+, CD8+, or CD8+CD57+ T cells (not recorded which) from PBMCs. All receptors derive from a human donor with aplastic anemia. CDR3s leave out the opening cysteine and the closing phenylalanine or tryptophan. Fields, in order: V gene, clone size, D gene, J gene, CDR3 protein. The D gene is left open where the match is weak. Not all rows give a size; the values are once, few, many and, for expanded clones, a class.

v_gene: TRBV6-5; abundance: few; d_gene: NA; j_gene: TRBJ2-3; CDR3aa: ASSLTTADTQY
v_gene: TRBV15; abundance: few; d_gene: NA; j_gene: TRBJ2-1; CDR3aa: ATSTGQEQF
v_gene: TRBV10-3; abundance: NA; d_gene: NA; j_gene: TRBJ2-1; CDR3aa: AISDLGADEQF
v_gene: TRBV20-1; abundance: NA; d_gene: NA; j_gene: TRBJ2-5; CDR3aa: SARGTQEETQY
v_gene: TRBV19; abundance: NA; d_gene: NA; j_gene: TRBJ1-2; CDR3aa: ASCDTNYGYT
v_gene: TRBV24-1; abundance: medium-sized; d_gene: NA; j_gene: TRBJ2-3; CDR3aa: ATGGDVSTDTQY
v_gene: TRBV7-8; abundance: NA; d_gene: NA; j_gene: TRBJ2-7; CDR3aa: ASSLNSGQY
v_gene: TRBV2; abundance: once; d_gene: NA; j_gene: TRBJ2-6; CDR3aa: ASSESVLT
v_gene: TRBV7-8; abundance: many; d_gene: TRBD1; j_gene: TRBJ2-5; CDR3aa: ASSLGTGSRETQY
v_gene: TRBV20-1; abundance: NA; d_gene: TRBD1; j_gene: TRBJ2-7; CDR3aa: SAMGQVFSEQY